Only a few counts were recorded for the clone carrying this TCR beta chain. This record belongs to a study of blood T cells in healthy people across ages. Using a J-beta primer mix together with a sample-barcoded 5' primer, a second PCR was run for roughly 6 to 12 cycles. TCRdb independently ran MiXCR on the 5' RACE reads; one entry per CDR3 protein. This table has hundreds of thousands of distinct CDR3 sequences, 45% to 65% appearing once. Germline loops: CDR1 SQVTM, CDR2 ANQGSEA. The V gene lost 4 bases and the J gene lost 2 bases, with 9 bases spanning the gap. This CDR3 contains 12 residues. The origin of this receptor is a man between 60 and 75 years old in good health. The sample consisted of blood. The chain combines TRBV29-1 with TRBJ2-7, with unresolved D. The CDR3 sequence: CSVASSPYEQYF. Written as DNA, the CDR3 is TGCAGCGTTGCCAGCAGCCCCTACGAGCAGTACTTC.